The entry that follows covers one T cell receptor beta chain sequence. The target antigen is unknown. The data stem from a study of vaccination effects on CD4 cells after COVID-19. The V and J ends lost 2 bases and 1 base respectively, with 5 bases between them. The CDR3 loop spans 13 amino acids. The germline gives CDR1 SNHLY, CDR2 FYNNEI. Using immunoSEQ multiplex PCR, the repertoire was profiled, and TCRdb retains in-frame clones only, with some absent. The sample contains 35,000 to 40,000 clones, about three fifths of which appear only once. Antigen-specific CD4+ T cells expanded by the ViraFEST assay with viral peptide pools were then sequenced. The authors isolated CD4+ T cells after roughly 10 days of culture. Absence of prior SARS-CoV-2 infection characterized the vaccine recipients, who showed negative nucleocapsid antibodies.

This receptor was taken from a human donor who received a COVID-19 vaccine. Source: CD4+ T cells from PBMCs cultured with HCoV-OC43 spike peptides, taken before COVID-19 vaccination. Subset specified: HCoV-OC43 spike overlapping peptide pool stimulation. The rearrangement links TRBV2 to TRBJ1-1; D not resolved. CDR3 sequence reads: CASSEQSNTEAFF. The CDR3 region has the DNA TGTGCCAGCAGTGAACAGTCGAACACTGAAGCTTTCTTT.